What follows is one T cell receptor beta chain and its context. The data belong to a study of CD8 T cells in Susac syndrome. In the study overall: The Susac syndrome patients were therapy-naive, on corticosteroids, or on intravenous immunoglobulin alone at blood draw.

Random hexamers were used to reverse transcribe roughly 0.45 to 1 ug of RNA. Amplification of TCR beta CDR3 was carried out by immunoSEQ multiplex PCR, which covered 54 Vbeta and 13 Jbeta segments. TCRdb processed the immunoSEQ multiplex PCR reads anew with MiXCR; each CDR3 protein has one entry. The sample has roughly 190,000 distinct CDR3 sequences, about 95% seen once. The sequence derives from a human donor with Susac syndrome. The sequencing input was CD8+ T cells from PBMCs.

CDR3 sequence (DNA): TGCAGTGCTAGAGATACAGGGTTTGGTGGCTACACCTTC. Translated: CSARDTGFGGYTF. V usage is TRBV20-1 and J usage is TRBJ1-2; D is perhaps TRBD1 (6 bases). V shed 0 bases and J shed 7 bases, with 12 bases lying between them. Germline V CDR1 and CDR2: DFQATT, SNEGSKA (reference sequence). This CDR3 spans 13 amino acids.